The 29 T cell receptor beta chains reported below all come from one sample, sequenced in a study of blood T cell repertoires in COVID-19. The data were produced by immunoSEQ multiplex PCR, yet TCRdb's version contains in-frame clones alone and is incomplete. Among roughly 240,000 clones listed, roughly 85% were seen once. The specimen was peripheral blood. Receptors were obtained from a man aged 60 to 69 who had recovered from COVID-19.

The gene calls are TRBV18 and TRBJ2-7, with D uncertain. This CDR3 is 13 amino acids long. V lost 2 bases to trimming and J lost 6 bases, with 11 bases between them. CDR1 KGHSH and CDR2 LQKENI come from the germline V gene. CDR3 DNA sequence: TGTGCCAGCTCACCAAACTCCGCCCGCGAGCAGTACTTC. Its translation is CASSPNSAREQYF.

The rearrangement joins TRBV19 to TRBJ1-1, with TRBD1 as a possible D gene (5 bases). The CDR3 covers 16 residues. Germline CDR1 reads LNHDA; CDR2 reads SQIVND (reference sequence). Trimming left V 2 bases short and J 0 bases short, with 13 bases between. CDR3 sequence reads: CASSIIAGGVNTEAFF. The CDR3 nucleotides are TGTGCCAGTAGTATAATTGCGGGGGGTGTGAACACTGAAGCTTTCTTT.

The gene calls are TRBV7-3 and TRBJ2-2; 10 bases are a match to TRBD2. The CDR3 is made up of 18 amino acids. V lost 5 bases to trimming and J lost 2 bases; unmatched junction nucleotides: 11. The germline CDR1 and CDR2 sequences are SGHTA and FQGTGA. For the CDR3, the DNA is TGTGCCAGCAGCATCAAGGGGGCTAGCGGGGGAAACACCGGGGAGCTGTTTTTT. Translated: CASSIKGASGGNTGELFF.

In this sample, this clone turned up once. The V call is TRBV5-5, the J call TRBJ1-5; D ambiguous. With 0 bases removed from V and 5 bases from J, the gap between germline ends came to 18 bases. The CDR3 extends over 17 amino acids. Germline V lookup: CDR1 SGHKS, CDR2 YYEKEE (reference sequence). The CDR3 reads CASSLGSPVDWYQPQHF. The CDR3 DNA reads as TGTGCCAGCAGCTTGGGGTCCCCGGTAGATTGGTATCAGCCCCAGCATTTT.

The CDR3 here is CASSLDNRPSYEQYF. CDR3 DNA: TGTGCCAGCAGTTTAGACAACCGACCTTCCTACGAGCAGTACTTC. J is TRBJ2-7 and V is TRBV6-5; D is unclear. Per germline, CDR1 MNHEY and CDR2 SVGAGI. This CDR3 has 15 residues. V gave up 4 bases and J gave up 1 base, with 14 bases separating them.

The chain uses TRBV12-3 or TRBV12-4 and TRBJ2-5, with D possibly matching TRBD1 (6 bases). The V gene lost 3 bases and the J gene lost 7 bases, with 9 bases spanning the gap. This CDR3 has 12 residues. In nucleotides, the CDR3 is TGTGCCAGCAGTTTCCTACAGGGGACCCAGTACTTC. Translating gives CASSFLQGTQYF.

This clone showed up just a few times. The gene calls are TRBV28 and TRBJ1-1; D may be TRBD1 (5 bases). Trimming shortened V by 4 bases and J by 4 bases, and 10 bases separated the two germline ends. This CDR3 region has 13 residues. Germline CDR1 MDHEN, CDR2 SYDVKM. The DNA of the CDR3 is TGTGCCAGCAGTTGGGGGGGAACCACTGAAGCTTTCTTT. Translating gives CASSWGGTTEAFF.

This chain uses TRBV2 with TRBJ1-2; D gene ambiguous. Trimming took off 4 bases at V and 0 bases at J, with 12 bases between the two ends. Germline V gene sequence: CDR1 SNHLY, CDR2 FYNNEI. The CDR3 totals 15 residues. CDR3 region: CASSVRVGANYGYTF. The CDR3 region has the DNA TGTGCCAGCAGTGTACGTGTTGGAGCTAACTATGGCTACACCTTC.

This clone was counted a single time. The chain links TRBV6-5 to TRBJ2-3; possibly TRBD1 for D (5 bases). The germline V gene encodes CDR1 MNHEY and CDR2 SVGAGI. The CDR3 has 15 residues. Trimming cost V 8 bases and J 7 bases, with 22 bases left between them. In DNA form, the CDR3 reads TGTGCCAGCCTACGAGGACATCAAGCGATAAATACGCAGTATTTT. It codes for CASLRGHQAINTQYF.

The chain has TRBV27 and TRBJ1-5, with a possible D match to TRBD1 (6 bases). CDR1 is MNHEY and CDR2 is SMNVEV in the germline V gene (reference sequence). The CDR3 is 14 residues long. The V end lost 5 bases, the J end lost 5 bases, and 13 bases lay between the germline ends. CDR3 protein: CASSGTGSHQPQHF. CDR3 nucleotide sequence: TGTGCCAGCAGTGGAACAGGGAGTCATCAGCCCCAGCATTTT.

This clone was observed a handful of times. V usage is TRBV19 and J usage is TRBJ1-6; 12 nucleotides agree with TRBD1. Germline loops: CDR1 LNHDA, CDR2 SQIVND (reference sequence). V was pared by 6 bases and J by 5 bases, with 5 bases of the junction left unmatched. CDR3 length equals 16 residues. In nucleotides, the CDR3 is TGTGCCAGTAGCCCGGGACAGGGGGCAAATAATTCACCCCTCCACTTT. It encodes CASSPGQGANNSPLHF.

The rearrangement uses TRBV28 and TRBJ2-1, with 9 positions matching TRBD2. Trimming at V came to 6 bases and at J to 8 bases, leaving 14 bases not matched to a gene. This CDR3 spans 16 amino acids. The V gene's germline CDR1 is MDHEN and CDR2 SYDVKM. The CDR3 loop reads CASSLRGAGGRHEQFF. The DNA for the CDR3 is TGTGCCAGCAGCCTCAGAGGTGCGGGAGGGCGCCATGAGCAGTTCTTC.

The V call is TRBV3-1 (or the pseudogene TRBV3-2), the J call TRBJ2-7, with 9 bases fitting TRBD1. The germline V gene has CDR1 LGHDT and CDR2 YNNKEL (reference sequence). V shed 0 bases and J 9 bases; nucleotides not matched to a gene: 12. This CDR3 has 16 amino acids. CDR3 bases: TGTGCCAGCAGCCAAGATTCGGGGACAGGGAGACGGGTGCAGTACTTC. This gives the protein CASSQDSGTGRRVQYF.

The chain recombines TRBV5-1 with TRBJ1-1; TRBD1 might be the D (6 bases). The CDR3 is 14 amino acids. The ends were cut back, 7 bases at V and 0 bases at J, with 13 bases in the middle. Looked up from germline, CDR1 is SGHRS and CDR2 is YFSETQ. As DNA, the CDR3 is TGCGCCAGCTCCCGGACAGCGATGAACACTGAAGCTTTCTTT. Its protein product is CASSRTAMNTEAFF.

Here the CDR3 reads CASSVATGTVQETQYF. Here the CDR3 DNA reads TGTGCCAGCAGCGTAGCTACAGGGACAGTCCAAGAGACCCAGTACTTC. The V and J genes are TRBV9 and TRBJ2-5; the match to TRBD1 covers 7 bases. Per germline, CDR1 SGDLS and CDR2 YYNGEE. This CDR3 has 16 amino acids. The V gene end was trimmed by 0 bases and the J gene end by 1 base; junction bases not matched to a gene: 6.

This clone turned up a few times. The CDR3 DNA is TGTGCCAGCAGCGTAGAATTACTTAAAAATTCACCCCTCCACTTT. It is translated as CASSVELLKNSPLHF. V usage is TRBV9 and J usage is TRBJ1-6, with unresolved D. CDR1 is SGDLS and CDR2 is YYNGEE in the germline V gene. V was cut by 0 bases and J by 7 bases, with 11 bases left in between. This CDR3 is built from 15 residues.

CDR3 sequence: CASSLREGQGVEQYF. For the CDR3, the DNA is TGCGCCAGCAGCCTTCGGGAAGGACAGGGGGTCGAGCAGTACTTC. The chain recombines TRBV4-1 with TRBJ2-7; 10 nucleotides agree with TRBD1. Per germline, CDR1 MGHRA and CDR2 YSYEKL. Germline trimming cut 4 bases from V and 6 bases from J; bases unmatched to any gene: 9. This CDR3 spans 15 amino acids.

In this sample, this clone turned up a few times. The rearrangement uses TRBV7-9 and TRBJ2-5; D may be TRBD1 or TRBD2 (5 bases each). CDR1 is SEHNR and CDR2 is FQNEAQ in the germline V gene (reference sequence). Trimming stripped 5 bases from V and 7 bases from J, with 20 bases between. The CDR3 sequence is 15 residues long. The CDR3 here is CASSKGTAGQGTQYF. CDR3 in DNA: TGTGCCAGCAGCAAAGGGACCGCCGGGCAGGGGACCCAGTACTTC.

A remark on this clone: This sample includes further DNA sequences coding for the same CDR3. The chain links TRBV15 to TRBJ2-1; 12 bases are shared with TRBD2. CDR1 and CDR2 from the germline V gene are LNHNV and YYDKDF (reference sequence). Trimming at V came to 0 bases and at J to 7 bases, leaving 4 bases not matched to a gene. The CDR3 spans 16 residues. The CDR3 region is CATSRELAGGGNEQFF. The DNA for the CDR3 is TGTGCCACCAGCAGAGAACTAGCGGGGGGTGGGAATGAGCAGTTCTTC.

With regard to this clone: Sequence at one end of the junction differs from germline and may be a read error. CDR3 loop: CASRLAGGATDTQYF. CDR3 DNA: TGTGCCAGCAGATTAGCGGGAGGAGCAACAGATACGCAGTATTTT. V gene TRBV7-9 combines with J gene TRBJ2-3, with 10 bases aligning to TRBD2. The CDR3 is 15 residues long. Germline CDR1 is SEHNR and CDR2 is FQNEAQ (reference sequence).

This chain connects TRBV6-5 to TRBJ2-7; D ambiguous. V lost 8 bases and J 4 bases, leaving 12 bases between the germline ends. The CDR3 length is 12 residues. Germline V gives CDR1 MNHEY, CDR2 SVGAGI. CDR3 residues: CASAPPEYEQYF. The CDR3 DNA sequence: TGTGCCAGCGCCCCCCCGGAGTACGAGCAGTACTTC.

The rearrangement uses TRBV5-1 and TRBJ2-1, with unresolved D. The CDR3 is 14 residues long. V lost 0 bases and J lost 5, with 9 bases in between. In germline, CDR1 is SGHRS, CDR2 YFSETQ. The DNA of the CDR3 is TGCGCCAGCAGCTTGGCGCGGAGCAACAATGAGCAGTTCTTC. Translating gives CASSLARSNNEQFF. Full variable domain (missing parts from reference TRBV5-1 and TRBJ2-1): KAGVTQTPRYLIKTRGQQVTLSCSPISGHRSVSWYQQTPGQGLQFLFEYFSETQRNKGNFPGRFSGRQFSNSRSEMNVSTLELGDSALYLCASSLARSNNEQFFGPGTRLTVL.

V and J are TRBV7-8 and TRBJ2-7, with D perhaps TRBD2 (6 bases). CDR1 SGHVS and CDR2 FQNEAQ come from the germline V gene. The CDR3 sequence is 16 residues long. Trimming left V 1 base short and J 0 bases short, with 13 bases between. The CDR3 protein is CASSLEVAGNSYEQYF. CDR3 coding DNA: TGTGCCAGCAGCTTAGAGGTGGCGGGAAACTCCTACGAGCAGTACTTC.

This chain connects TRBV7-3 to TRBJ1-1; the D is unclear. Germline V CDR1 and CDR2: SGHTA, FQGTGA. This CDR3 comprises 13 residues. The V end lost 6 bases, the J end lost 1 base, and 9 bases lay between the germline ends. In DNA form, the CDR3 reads TGTGCCAGCAGTAAGGGAGGGAACACTGAAGCTTTCTTT. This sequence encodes CASSKGGNTEAFF. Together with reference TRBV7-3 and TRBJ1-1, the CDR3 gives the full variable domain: GAGVSQTPSNKVTEKGKYVELRCDPISGHTALYWYRQSLGQGPEFLIYFQGTGAADDSGLPNDRFFAVRPEGSVSTLKIQRTERGDSAVYLCASSKGGNTEAFFGQGTRLTVV.

CDR3 in amino acids: CASSHGQGVGEQYF. CDR3 coding DNA: TGTGCCAGCAGCCACGGACAGGGCGTAGGGGAGCAGTACTTC. The rearrangement joins TRBV5-4 to TRBJ2-7; 8 bases match TRBD1. The junction had 10 bases not matched to a gene; V was cut back by 4 bases and J by 7 bases. The germline V gene encodes CDR1 SGHNT and CDR2 YYREEE (reference sequence). The CDR3 extends over 14 amino acids.

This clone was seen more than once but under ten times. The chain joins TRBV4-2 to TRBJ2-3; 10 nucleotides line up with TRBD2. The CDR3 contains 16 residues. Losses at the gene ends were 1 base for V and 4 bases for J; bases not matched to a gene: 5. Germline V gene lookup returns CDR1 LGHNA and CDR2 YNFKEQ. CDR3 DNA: TGTGCCAGCAGCCAAGGGGGCGGGACTAGCGCAGATACGCAGTATTTT. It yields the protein CASSQGGGTSADTQYF.

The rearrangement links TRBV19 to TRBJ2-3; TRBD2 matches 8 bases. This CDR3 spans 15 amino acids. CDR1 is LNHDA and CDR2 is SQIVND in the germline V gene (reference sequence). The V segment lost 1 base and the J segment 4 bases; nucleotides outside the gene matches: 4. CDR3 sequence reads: CASSIAGGPADTQYF. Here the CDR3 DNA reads TGTGCCAGTAGTATAGCGGGAGGGCCCGCAGATACGCAGTATTTT.

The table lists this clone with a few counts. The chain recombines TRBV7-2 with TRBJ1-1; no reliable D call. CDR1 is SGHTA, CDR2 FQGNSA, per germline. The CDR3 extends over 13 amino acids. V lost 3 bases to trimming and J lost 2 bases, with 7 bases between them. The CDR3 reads CASSFSSNTEAFF. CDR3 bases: TGTGCCAGCAGCTTTTCGAGTAACACTGAAGCTTTCTTT.

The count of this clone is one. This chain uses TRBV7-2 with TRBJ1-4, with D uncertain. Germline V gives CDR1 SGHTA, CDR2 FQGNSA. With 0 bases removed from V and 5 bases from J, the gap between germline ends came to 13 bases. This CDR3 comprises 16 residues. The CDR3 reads CASSLAPPPGNEKLFF. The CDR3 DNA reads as TGTGCCAGCAGCTTAGCGCCTCCTCCGGGGAATGAAAAACTGTTTTTT.